These 22 T cell receptor beta chains share one sample of origin, sequenced in a study of T cell responses to AZD1222 COVID-19 vaccine. Sequencing used immunoSEQ multiplex PCR; TCRdb keeps in-frame clones, though not all of them. The data contain around 130,000 clones, 85% to 95% of them singletons. The material sequenced was peripheral blood, taken on day 0 of AZD1222 vaccination. Source of these receptors: an adult in good health.

The gene calls are TRBV29-1 and TRBJ2-2; D is uncertain. Germline V lookup: CDR1 SQVTM, CDR2 ANQGSEA. This CDR3 is 12 amino acids long. The V end was cut by 7 bases, the J end by 6 bases, with 12 bases between. CDR3 sequence reads: CSANAVAGELFF. The CDR3, as DNA: TGCAGCGCCAACGCCGTTGCCGGGGAGCTGTTTTTT.

The chain joins TRBV30 to TRBJ1-1; no reliable D call. Looked up from germline, CDR1 is GTSNPN and CDR2 is SVGIG (reference sequence). The V end was cut by 3 bases, the J end by 4 bases, with 9 bases between. The CDR3 loop spans 12 amino acids. The CDR3 reads CAWSDDLTEAFF. CDR3 DNA: TGTGCCTGGAGCGATGACCTCACTGAAGCTTTCTTT.

V and J are TRBV19 and TRBJ1-2, with no clear D. Trimming shortened V by 5 bases and J by 2 bases, and 12 bases separated the two germline ends. Germline assignment: CDR1 LNHDA and CDR2 SQIVND (reference sequence). The CDR3 runs to 14 residues. Written as DNA, the CDR3 is TGTGCCAGTAGTCCACTAACAGAGAACTATGGCTACACCTTC. Amino acid sequence: CASSPLTENYGYTF. Based on the CDR3 plus reference TRBV19 and TRBJ1-2, the full variable domain is DGGITQSPKYLFRKEGQNVTLSCEQNLNHDAMYWYRQDPGQGLRLIYYSQIVNDFQKGDIAEGYSVSREKKESFPLTVTSAQKNPTAFYLCASSPLTENYGYTFGSGTRLTVV.

The J gene is TRBJ2-7, the V gene TRBV28, with a tentative D call TRBD2 (6 bases). CDR3 size: 14 residues. Germline V CDR1 and CDR2: MDHEN, SYDVKM. V was trimmed by 6 bases and J by 2 bases, leaving 14 bases between them. Written as DNA, the CDR3 is TGTGCCAGCAGACCTCAGCGGGCTACCTACGAGCAGTACTTC. Protein sequence: CASRPQRATYEQYF. Full variable domain (rest looked up from reference TRBV28 and TRBJ2-7): DVKVTQSSRYLVKRTGEKVFLECVQDMDHENMFWYRQDPGLGLRLIYFSYDVKMKEKGDIPEGYSVSREKKERFSLILESASTNQTSMYLCASRPQRATYEQYFGPGTRLTVT.

This chain connects TRBV7-8 to TRBJ1-4; unclear D gene. CDR3 length equals 17 residues. Germline CDR1 reads SGHVS; CDR2 reads FQNEAQ. V was shortened by 0 bases and J by 0 bases, with 11 bases between the two germline ends. CDR3 region: CASSLATLLATNEKLFF. CDR3 in DNA: TGTGCCAGCAGCTTAGCGACGTTACTTGCAACTAATGAAAAACTGTTTTTT. Variable domain in full (rest from reference TRBV7-8 and TRBJ1-4): GAGVSQSPRYKVAKRGQDVALRCDPISGHVSLFWYQQALGQGPEFLTYFQNEAQLDKSGLPSDRFFAERPEGSVSTLKIQRTQQEDSAVYLCASSLATLLATNEKLFFGSGTQLSVL.

The rearrangement joins TRBV2 to TRBJ1-1; TRBD1 matches 8 bases. This CDR3 has 14 residues. V was pared by 10 bases and J by 0 bases, with 7 bases of the junction left unmatched. CDR1 SNHLY and CDR2 FYNNEI come from the germline V gene. CDR3 nucleotides: TGTGCCAACCGACAGGGGAACATGAACACTGAAGCTTTCTTT. It is translated as CANRQGNMNTEAFF.

V usage is TRBV6-5 and J usage is TRBJ2-5; unclear D gene. The CDR3 is 11 amino acids. CDR1 is MNHEY and CDR2 is SVGAGI in the germline V gene. V lost 4 bases to trimming and J lost 4 bases, with 4 bases between them. The chain's CDR3 is CASSFRETQYF. The CDR3 DNA reads TGTGCCAGCAGTTTTAGAGAGACCCAGTACTTC.

This chain connects TRBV18 to TRBJ2-7; D unclear. The CDR3 covers 17 residues. Trimming removed 5 bases from V and 3 bases from J, with 23 bases in between. The V gene's germline CDR1 is KGHSH and CDR2 LQKENI. The CDR3 DNA sequence: TGTGCCAGCTCAATGGTAGGGTCAGAGGCCGCTTACTACGAGCAGTACTTC. Encoded protein: CASSMVGSEAAYYEQYF. Combining the CDR3 with reference TRBV18 and TRBJ2-7 gives the whole variable domain NAGVMQNPRHLVRRRGQEARLRCSPMKGHSHVYWYRQLPEEGLKFMVYLQKENIIDESGMPKERFSAEFPKEGPSILRIQQVVRGDSAAYFCASSMVGSEAAYYEQYFGPGTRLTVT.

This chain uses TRBV4-3 with TRBJ1-4; TRBD1 might be the D (5 bases). CDR1 and CDR2 from the germline V gene are LGHNA and YSLEER. The germline V and J ends were trimmed by 1 base and 8 bases, with 11 bases remaining between them. CDR3 length: 14 amino acids. CDR3 bases: TGCGCCAGCAGCCAAGCCCAGGGTAGCGAAAAACTGTTTTTT. Translated, it gives CASSQAQGSEKLFF.

V and J are TRBV5-6 and TRBJ1-1, with D tentatively TRBD1 (6 bases). The ends were cut back, 1 base at V and 7 bases at J, with 8 bases in the middle. This CDR3 comprises 12 residues. Germline V gene lookup returns CDR1 SGHDT and CDR2 YYEEEE. The CDR3 nucleotides read TGTGCCAGCAGCTTGCGGACAGATGAAGCTTTCTTT. It specifies CASSLRTDEAFF.

The V and J genes are TRBV5-1 and TRBJ1-1, with a possible D match to TRBD1 (5 bases). CDR3 length: 15 amino acids. V lost 7 bases and J 0 bases, leaving 16 bases between the germline ends. The germline CDR1 and CDR2 sequences are SGHRS and YFSETQ. This CDR3 reads CASSKGDSMNTEAFF. As DNA, the CDR3 is TGCGCCAGCTCAAAAGGAGACAGCATGAACACTGAAGCTTTCTTT.

The rearrangement joins TRBV5-4 to TRBJ1-1; D is undetermined. The CDR3 runs 12 residues. Trimming removed 0 bases at V and 7 bases at J, with 7 bases between. Per germline, CDR1 SGHNT and CDR2 YYREEE (reference sequence). CDR3 in amino acids: CASSLGAREAFF. Written as DNA, the CDR3 is TGTGCCAGCAGCTTGGGGGCCCGTGAAGCTTTCTTT. Drawing the rest from reference TRBV5-4 and TRBJ1-1, the complete variable domain is ETGVTQSPTHLIKTRGQQVTLRCSSQSGHNTVSWYQQALGQGPQFIFQYYREEENGRGNFPPRFSGLQFPNYSSELNVNALELDDSALYLCASSLGAREAFFGQGTRLTVV.

The chain employs TRBV24-1 and TRBJ1-3, with D maybe TRBD1 (5 bases). Germline V gene sequence: CDR1 KGHDR, CDR2 SFDVKD. Trimming removed 7 bases from V and 1 base from J, with 16 bases in between. CDR3 length: 16 amino acids. The CDR3 DNA sequence: TGTGCCACCAGCCTCGGAGCAGGGAGATCTGGAAACACCATATATTTT. This codes for CATSLGAGRSGNTIYF.

The chain uses TRBV28 and TRBJ1-4, with unresolved D. V was shortened by 1 base and J by 8 bases, with 11 bases between the two germline ends. The germline CDR1 and CDR2 sequences are MDHEN and SYDVKM. CDR3 length: 14 residues. The CDR3 DNA sequence: TGTGCCAGCAGTTTATCTGGCCCAAGAGAAAAACTGTTTTTT. This encodes CASSLSGPREKLFF.

The gene calls are TRBV6-1 and TRBJ1-2; unclear D gene. CDR1 and CDR2 from the germline V gene are MNHNS and SASEGT. There are 14 residues in the CDR3. The V end lost 0 bases, the J end lost 4 bases, and 9 bases lay between the germline ends. CDR3 sequence (DNA): TGTGCCAGCAGTGAAGCGGGGATCGGCTATGGCTACACCTTC. Translation gives CASSEAGIGYGYTF.

The rearrangement joins TRBV5-1 to TRBJ1-2; D gene unclear. The CDR3 sequence is 12 residues long. Germline assignment: CDR1 SGHRS and CDR2 YFSETQ. The V end lost 0 bases, the J end lost 6 bases, and 6 bases lay between the germline ends. The CDR3 sequence: CASSLEGNGYTF. The CDR3, as DNA: TGCGCCAGCAGCTTGGAGGGCAATGGCTACACCTTC.

The J gene is TRBJ1-5, the V gene TRBV5-1; D is uncertain. Germline-derived CDR1 and CDR2 are SGHRS and YFSETQ. The V end was cut by 2 bases, the J end by 5 bases, with 8 bases between. The CDR3 covers 13 residues. The CDR3 DNA reads TGCGCCAGCAGCTTTGACCCGGATCAGCCCCAGCATTTT. Translation gives CASSFDPDQPQHF.

The V gene is TRBV24-1, the J gene TRBJ2-1; TRBD2 matches at 13 bases. Germline CDR1 reads KGHDR; CDR2 reads SFDVKD. CDR3 length: 16 residues. Trimming removed 4 bases from V and 5 bases from J; junction bases left unmatched: 4. CDR3 sequence (DNA): TGTGCCACCAGTGACCCCGGACTAGCGGGAGACAATGAGCAGTTCTTC. Residues: CATSDPGLAGDNEQFF.

This clone was counted a few times. The rearrangement joins TRBV2 to TRBJ1-5; 8 bases fit TRBD1. Germline assignment: CDR1 SNHLY and CDR2 FYNNEI. Germline trimming cut 6 bases from V and 1 base from J; bases unmatched to any gene: 5. The CDR3 spans 15 residues. CDR3 coding DNA: TGTGCCAGCAGAAAACAGGGGGGAAGCAATCAGCCCCAGCATTTT. Residues: CASRKQGGSNQPQHF.

The chain uses TRBV4-3 and TRBJ2-3, with 7 bases fitting TRBD2. The germline V gene has CDR1 LGHNA and CDR2 YSLEER. The length of the CDR3 is 17 residues. With V trimmed by 0 bases and J by 4 bases, 10 bases remained unmatched. CDR3 in amino acids: CASSQDGTLLAPDTQYF. The CDR3 nucleotides are TGCGCCAGCAGCCAAGATGGAACCCTACTAGCGCCAGATACGCAGTATTTT.

The V call is TRBV7-9, the J call TRBJ2-1, with D unresolved. The V and J ends lost 7 bases and 6 bases respectively, with 10 bases between them. The CDR3 covers 12 residues. Germline assignment: CDR1 SEHNR and CDR2 FQNEAQ (reference sequence). CDR3 region: CASTPRFNEQFF. The CDR3 DNA reads as TGTGCCAGCACCCCCCGCTTCAATGAGCAGTTCTTC. Looking up the rest from reference TRBV7-9 and TRBJ2-1 gives the full variable domain: DTGVSQNPRHKITKRGQNVTFRCDPISEHNRLYWYRQTLGQGPEFLTYFQNEAQLEKSRLLSDRFSAERPKGSFSTLEIQRTEQGDSAMYLCASTPRFNEQFFGPGTRLTVL.

Here the CDR3 DNA reads TGTGCCAGCAGTTTCCAGGGTAAAAAGAATCAGCCCCAGCATTTT. This translates into CASSFQGKKNQPQHF. This chain links TRBV27 with TRBJ1-5; perhaps TRBD1 as D (5 bases). This CDR3 spans 15 amino acids. Trimming cost V 3 bases and J 4 bases, with 13 bases left between them. Germline V gene lookup returns CDR1 MNHEY and CDR2 SMNVEV (reference sequence).